The clone carrying this T cell receptor beta chain was seen more than once but under ten times. The CDR3 length is 13 residues. In germline, CDR1 is MNHNY, CDR2 SVGAGI (reference sequence). Losses at the gene ends were 5 bases for V and 6 bases for J; bases not matched to a gene: 5. This entry is derived from a study of early T cells in non-severe SARS-CoV-2 infection. Across the study: Sequenced bulk RNA came from whole blood that was unsorted, and chains were unpaired.

Unique molecular identifiers were attached to individual cDNA molecules. TCRdb used MiXCR to reprocess the 5' RACE reads, holding one entry per CDR3 protein. There are 100,000 to 120,000 distinct CDR3 sequences in the sample; over 9.5% occur only once, and 3% to 4.5% lies in the top ten. The receptor's source is an adult who was a healthcare worker with PCR-confirmed SARS-CoV-2 infection or an uninfected control (not recorded which). This chain links TRBV6-6 with TRBJ2-7; TRBD1 agrees at 9 bases. The sample was whole blood, taken at baseline. The DNA for the CDR3 is TGTGCCAGCAGTATTACAGGGGGCTCCGAGCAGTACTTC. This codes for CASSITGGSEQYF.